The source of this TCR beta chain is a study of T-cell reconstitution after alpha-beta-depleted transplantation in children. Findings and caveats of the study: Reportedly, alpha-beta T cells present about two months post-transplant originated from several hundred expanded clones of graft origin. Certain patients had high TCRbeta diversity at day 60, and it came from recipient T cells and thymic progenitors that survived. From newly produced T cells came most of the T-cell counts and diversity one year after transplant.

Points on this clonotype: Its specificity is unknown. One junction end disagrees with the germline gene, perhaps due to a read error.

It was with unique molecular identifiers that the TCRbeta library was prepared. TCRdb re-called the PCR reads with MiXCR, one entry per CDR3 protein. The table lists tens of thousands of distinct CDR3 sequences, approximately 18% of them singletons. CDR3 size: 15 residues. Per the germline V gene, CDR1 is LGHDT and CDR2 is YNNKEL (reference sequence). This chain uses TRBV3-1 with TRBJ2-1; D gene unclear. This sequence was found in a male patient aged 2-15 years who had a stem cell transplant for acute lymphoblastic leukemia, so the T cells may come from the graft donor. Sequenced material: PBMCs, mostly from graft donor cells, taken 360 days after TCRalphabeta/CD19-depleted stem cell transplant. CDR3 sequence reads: CARSQVNPSYNEQFF. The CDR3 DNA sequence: TGTGCCAGAAGCCAAGTGAATCCCTCCTACAATGAGCAGTTCTTC.